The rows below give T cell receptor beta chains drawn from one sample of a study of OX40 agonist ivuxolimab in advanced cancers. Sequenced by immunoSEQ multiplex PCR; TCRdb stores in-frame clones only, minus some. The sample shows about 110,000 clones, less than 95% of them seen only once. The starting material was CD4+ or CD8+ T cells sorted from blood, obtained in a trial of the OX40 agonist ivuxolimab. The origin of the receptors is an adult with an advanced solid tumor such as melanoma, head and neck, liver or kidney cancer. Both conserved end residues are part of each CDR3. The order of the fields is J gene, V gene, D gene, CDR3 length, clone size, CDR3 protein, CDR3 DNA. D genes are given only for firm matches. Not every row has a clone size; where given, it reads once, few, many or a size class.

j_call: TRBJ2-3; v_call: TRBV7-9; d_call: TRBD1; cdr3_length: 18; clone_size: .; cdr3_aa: CASSLVGTGGSRPDTQYF; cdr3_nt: TGTGCCAGCAGCTTAGTTGGGACAGGGGGCTCCCGCCCAGATACGCAGTATTTT
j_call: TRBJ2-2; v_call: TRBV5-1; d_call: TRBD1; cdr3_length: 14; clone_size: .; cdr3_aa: CASSGTGLAGELFF; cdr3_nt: TGCGCCAGCAGCGGGACAGGGTTGGCCGGGGAGCTGTTTTTT
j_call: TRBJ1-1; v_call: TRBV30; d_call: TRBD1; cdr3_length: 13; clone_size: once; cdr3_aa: CAWSTGVNTEAFF; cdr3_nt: TGTGCCTGGAGTACAGGGGTTAACACTGAAGCTTTCTTT
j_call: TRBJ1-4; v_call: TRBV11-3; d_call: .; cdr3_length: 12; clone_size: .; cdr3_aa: CASSRPGEKLFF; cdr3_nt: TGTGCCAGCAGCCGTCCCGGGGAAAAACTGTTTTTT
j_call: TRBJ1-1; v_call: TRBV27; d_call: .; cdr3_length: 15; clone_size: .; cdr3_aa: CASSLSPGGRTEAFF; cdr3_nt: TGTGCCAGCAGTTTATCCCCCGGGGGGAGAACTGAAGCTTTCTTT
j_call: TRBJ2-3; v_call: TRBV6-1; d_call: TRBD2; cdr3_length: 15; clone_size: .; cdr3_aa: CASSEGREWTDTQYF; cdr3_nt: TGTGCCAGCAGTGAAGGGCGGGAGTGGACAGATACGCAGTATTTT
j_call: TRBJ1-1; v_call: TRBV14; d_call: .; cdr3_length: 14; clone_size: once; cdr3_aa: CASSQRQMNTEAFF; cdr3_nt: TGTGCCAGCAGCCAAAGGCAGATGAACACTGAAGCTTTCTTT
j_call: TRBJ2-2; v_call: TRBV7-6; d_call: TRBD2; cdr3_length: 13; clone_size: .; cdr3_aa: CASGRAGTGELFF; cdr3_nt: TGTGCCAGCGGGAGGGCTGGCACCGGGGAGCTGTTTTTT
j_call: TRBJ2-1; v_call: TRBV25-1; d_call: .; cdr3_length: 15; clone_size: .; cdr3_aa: CASSASPPMGNEQFF; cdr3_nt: TGTGCCAGCAGTGCCTCCCCCCCTATGGGCAATGAGCAGTTCTTC
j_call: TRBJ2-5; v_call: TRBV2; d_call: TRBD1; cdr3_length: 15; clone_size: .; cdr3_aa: CASTLMGTGVETQYF; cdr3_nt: TGTGCCAGCACTCTAATGGGGACAGGGGTGGAGACCCAGTACTTC
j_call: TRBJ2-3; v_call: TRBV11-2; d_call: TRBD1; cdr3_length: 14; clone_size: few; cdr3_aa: CASSIGQGWDTQYF; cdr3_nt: TGTGCCAGCAGCATCGGACAGGGGTGGGATACGCAGTATTTT
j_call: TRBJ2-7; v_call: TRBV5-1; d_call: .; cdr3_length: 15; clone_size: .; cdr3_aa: CASSLGGAGYYEQYF; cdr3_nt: TGCGCCAGCAGCTTGGGAGGGGCCGGATACTACGAGCAGTACTTC
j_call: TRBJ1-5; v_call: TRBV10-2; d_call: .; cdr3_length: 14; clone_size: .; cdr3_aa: CASSLGGSNQPQHF; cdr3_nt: TGCGCCAGCAGTTTGGGGGGTAGCAATCAGCCCCAGCATTTT
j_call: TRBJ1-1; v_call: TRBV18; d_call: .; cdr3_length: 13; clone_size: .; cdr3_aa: CASSPSQNTEAFF; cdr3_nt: TGTGCCAGCTCACCCTCCCAGAACACTGAAGCTTTCTTT
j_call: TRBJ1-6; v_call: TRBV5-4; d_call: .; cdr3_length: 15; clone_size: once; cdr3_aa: CASTSGGDYNSPLHF; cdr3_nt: TGTGCCAGCACCTCGGGGGGGGATTATAATTCACCCCTCCACTTT
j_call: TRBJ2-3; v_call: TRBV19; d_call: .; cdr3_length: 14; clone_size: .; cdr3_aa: CASTPSPSTDTQYF; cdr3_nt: TGTGCCAGTACCCCTAGCCCAAGCACAGATACGCAGTATTTT
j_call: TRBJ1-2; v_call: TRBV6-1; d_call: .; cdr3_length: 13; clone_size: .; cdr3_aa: CASSGAGGGGYTF; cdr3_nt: TGTGCCAGCAGTGGAGCCGGGGGGGGTGGCTACACCTTC
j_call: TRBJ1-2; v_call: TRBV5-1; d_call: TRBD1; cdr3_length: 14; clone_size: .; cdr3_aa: CASSLDRGQLGYTF; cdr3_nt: TGCGCCAGCAGCTTGGACAGGGGGCAGCTAGGCTACACCTTC
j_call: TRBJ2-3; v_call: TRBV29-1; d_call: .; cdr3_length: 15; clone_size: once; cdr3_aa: CSVSDPGLGTDTQYF; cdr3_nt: TGCAGCGTATCAGACCCGGGACTCGGCACAGATACGCAGTATTTT
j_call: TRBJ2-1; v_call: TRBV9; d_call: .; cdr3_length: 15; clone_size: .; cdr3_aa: CASSVIAAAYNEQFF; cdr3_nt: TGTGCCAGCAGCGTAATAGCGGCCGCTTACAATGAGCAGTTCTTC
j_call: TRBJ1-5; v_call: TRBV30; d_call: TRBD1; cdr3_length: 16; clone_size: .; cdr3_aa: CAWSKPDRGAGQPQHF; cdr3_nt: TGTGCCTGGAGTAAACCAGACAGGGGAGCGGGTCAGCCCCAGCATTTT
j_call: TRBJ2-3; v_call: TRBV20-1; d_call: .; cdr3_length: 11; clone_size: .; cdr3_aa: CSAGGTDTQYF; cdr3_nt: TGCAGTGCCGGCGGCACAGATACGCAGTATTTT
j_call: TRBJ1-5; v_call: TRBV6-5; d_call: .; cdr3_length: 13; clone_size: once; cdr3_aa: CASSGLSSQPQHF; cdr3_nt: TGTGCCAGCAGTGGACTAAGCTCTCAGCCCCAGCATTTT
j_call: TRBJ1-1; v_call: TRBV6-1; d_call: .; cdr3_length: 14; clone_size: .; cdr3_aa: CASSGDLQDTEAFF; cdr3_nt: TGTGCCAGCAGTGGGGACCTTCAAGACACTGAAGCTTTCTTT
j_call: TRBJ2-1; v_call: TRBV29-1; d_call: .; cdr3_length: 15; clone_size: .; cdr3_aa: CSVGLFGTFLGEQFF; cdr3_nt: TGCAGCGTTGGTTTGTTCGGGACTTTCCTCGGTGAGCAGTTCTTC
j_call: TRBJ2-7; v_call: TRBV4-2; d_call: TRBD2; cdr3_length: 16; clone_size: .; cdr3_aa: CASSQAVAGGPKEQYF; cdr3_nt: TGTGCCAGCAGCCAAGCGGTGGCGGGGGGGCCGAAAGAGCAGTACTTC
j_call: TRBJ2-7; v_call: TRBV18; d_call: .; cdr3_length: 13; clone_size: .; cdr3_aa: CASSEGDLEEQYF; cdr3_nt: TGTGCCAGCTCAGAGGGGGACCTGGAGGAGCAGTACTTC
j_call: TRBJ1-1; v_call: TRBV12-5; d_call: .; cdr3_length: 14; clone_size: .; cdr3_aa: CASGPGVKNTEAFF; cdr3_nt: TGTGCTAGTGGGCCCGGGGTAAAGAACACTGAAGCTTTCTTT
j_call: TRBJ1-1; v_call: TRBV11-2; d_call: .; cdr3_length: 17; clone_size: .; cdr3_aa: CASSDKSKGTMNTEAFF; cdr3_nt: TGTGCCAGCAGCGACAAGAGTAAGGGGACCATGAACACTGAAGCTTTCTTT
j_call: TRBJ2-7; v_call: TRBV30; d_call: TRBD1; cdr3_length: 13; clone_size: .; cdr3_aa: CAWTPGGFYEQYF; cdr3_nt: TGTGCCTGGACCCCAGGGGGCTTCTACGAGCAGTACTTC
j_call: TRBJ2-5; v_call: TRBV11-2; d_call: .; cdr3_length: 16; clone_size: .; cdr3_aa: CASTKGGLGGQETQYF; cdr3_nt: TGTGCCAGCACCAAGGGGGGTTTAGGCGGACAAGAGACCCAGTACTTC
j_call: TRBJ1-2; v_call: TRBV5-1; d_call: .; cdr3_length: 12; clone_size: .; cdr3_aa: CASSELAGGYTF; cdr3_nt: TGCGCCAGCAGCGAGTTAGCGGGTGGCTACACCTTC